These 21 T cell receptor beta chains came from one sample sequenced in a study of T cells after yellow fever vaccination. TCRdb ran MiXCR on the 5' RACE reads and lists one entry per CDR3 protein. The sample lists approximately 340,000 distinct CDR3 sequences, 8.7% occurring once. This specimen was PBMCs, taken on the day of the first yellow fever vaccination. These receptors originate from a man between 18 and 29 years old who received the YFV17D yellow fever vaccine.

The chain carries TRBV9 and TRBJ2-7; D is unclear. V was pared by 0 bases and J by 0 bases, with 10 bases between. CDR1 and CDR2 from the germline V gene are SGDLS and YYNGEE. The CDR3 totals 15 residues. CDR3 residues: CASSVGEHYSYEQYF. The CDR3 nucleotides read TGTGCCAGCAGCGTAGGAGAGCATTACTCCTACGAGCAGTACTTC.

This clonotype has just a few counts. The chain recombines TRBV5-1 with TRBJ2-4; 8 bases align to TRBD1. In germline, CDR1 is SGHRS, CDR2 YFSETQ. CDR3 length: 16 amino acids. Unmatched junction bases numbered 7, after V lost 0 bases and J lost 5 bases. CDR3 protein: CASSLGISQGENIQYF. The CDR3 nucleotides are TGCGCCAGCAGCTTGGGAATATCACAGGGGGAAAACATTCAGTACTTC.

Only a few counts were recorded for this clonotype. The chain combines TRBV7-2 with TRBJ1-1; D not resolved. Germline values: CDR1 SGHTA, CDR2 FQGNSA. CDR3 length: 14 amino acids. Between the trimmed V and J ends, which lost 6 bases and 1 base, there was a span of 12 bases. The CDR3: CASRRSMGNTEAFF. CDR3 nucleotide sequence: TGTGCCAGCAGACGTTCAATGGGGAACACTGAAGCTTTCTTT.

This clonotype was counted between two and nine times. This sequence joins TRBV29-1 and TRBJ2-2; 16 bases fit TRBD2. With 7 bases clipped from V and 4 bases from J, the junction kept 15 bases outside the gene matches. The CDR3 extends over 19 amino acids. Germline CDR1 reads SQVTM; CDR2 reads ANQGSEA. The CDR3 DNA follows: TGCAGCGCCGCCGTCCCGGGACTAGCGGGGGGGCCGGGCACCGGGGAGCTGTTTTTT. Its protein is CSAAVPGLAGGPGTGELFF.

The CDR3 spells CASSRGSGTQYF. The CDR3 bases are TGTGCCAGCAGCCGGGGCTCTGGTACGCAGTATTTT. The chain uses TRBV7-9 and TRBJ2-3; D may be TRBD1 or TRBD2 (5 bases each). This CDR3 region has 12 residues. The V end was cut by 5 bases, the J end by 8 bases, with 11 bases between. Germline V gene sequence: CDR1 SEHNR, CDR2 FQNEAQ (reference sequence).

Only a few counts were recorded for this clonotype. The chain has TRBV27 and TRBJ2-1; TRBD2 agrees at 8 bases. The CDR3 runs to 15 residues. The J segment lost 8 bases and the V segment lost 3 bases, leaving 9 bases of the junction unmatched. Germline CDR1 is MNHEY and CDR2 is SMNVEV (reference sequence). CDR3 loop: CASSLTAGGLYEQFF. The CDR3 region has the DNA TGTGCCAGCAGTTTGACGGCGGGGGGCCTGTATGAGCAGTTCTTC.

This clonotype was seen a few times. This chain joins TRBV7-6 and TRBJ1-1; tentative D call: TRBD1 (6 bases). V was trimmed by 3 bases and J by 4 bases, leaving 15 bases between them. The CDR3 loop spans 15 amino acids. Germline V lookup: CDR1 SGHVS, CDR2 FNYEAQ. The CDR3 bases are TGTGCCAGCAGCTTGGACAGTTACGTCCCCACTGAAGCTTTCTTT. Protein sequence: CASSLDSYVPTEAFF.

The CDR3 nucleotides are TGCAGTGCTCAGACGGGGGCCACCTGGGCAGATACGCAGTATTTT. This sequence encodes CSAQTGATWADTQYF. J is TRBJ2-3 and V is TRBV20-1; D might be TRBD1 or TRBD2, each matching 6 bases. Trimming cost V 5 bases and J 4 bases, with 19 bases left between them. CDR3 length: 15 residues. From germline, CDR1 is DFQATT and CDR2 SNEGSKA (reference sequence).

V usage is TRBV6-1 and J usage is TRBJ2-1; 10 positions agree with TRBD2. CDR3 size: 15 residues. Germline values: CDR1 MNHNS, CDR2 SASEGT. Trimming took 4 bases from V and 7 from J; bases not matched to a gene: 7. The CDR3: CASSGLAGEGNEQFF. Here the CDR3 DNA reads TGTGCCAGCAGTGGTCTAGCGGGGGAAGGTAATGAGCAGTTCTTC.

This clonotype was found many times. The V call is TRBV12-3 or TRBV12-4, the J call TRBJ2-7; TRBD2 agrees at 7 bases. V lost 2 bases to trimming and J lost 2 bases; unmatched junction nucleotides: 9. The CDR3 consists of 16 residues. The CDR3 protein is CASSLRGLAGAYEQYF. For the CDR3, the DNA is TGTGCCAGCAGTTTACGGGGGTTAGCGGGCGCCTACGAGCAGTACTTC.

The chain is built from TRBV20-1 and TRBJ2-3, with D perhaps matching TRBD1 or TRBD2 (8 bases each). Deletions cut 0 bases from V and 5 bases from J, with 18 bases between. The CDR3 is made up of 16 amino acids. The germline gives CDR1 DFQATT, CDR2 SNEGSKA (reference sequence). CDR3 in amino acids: CSARDRSGGTGDTQYF. CDR3 coding DNA: TGCAGTGCTAGAGATCGGTCGGGGGGGACAGGAGATACGCAGTATTTT.

This clonotype was counted a few times. V and J are TRBV5-1 and TRBJ1-1; D unresolved. The CDR3 is 14 amino acids. Looked up from germline, CDR1 is SGHRS and CDR2 is YFSETQ. V lost 5 bases and J lost 1, with 12 bases in between. The CDR3: CASRTMHTNTEAFF. The DNA for the CDR3 is TGCGCCAGCAGAACCATGCACACGAACACTGAAGCTTTCTTT.

This clonotype was recorded at least ten times. This rearrangement joins TRBV6-1 to TRBJ1-5; D unresolved. The V end was cut by 0 bases, the J end by 7 bases, with 16 bases between. Germline V gene lookup returns CDR1 MNHNS and CDR2 SASEGT. CDR3 length equals 16 residues. The CDR3 is CASSEALPTPWQPQHF. CDR3 bases: TGTGCCAGCAGTGAAGCATTGCCGACCCCATGGCAGCCCCAGCATTTT.

There are a few counts of this clonotype. The rearrangement links TRBV6-2 or TRBV6-3 to TRBJ2-7; unclear D gene. Per the germline V gene, CDR1 is MNHEY and CDR2 is SVGEGT. This CDR3 comprises 14 residues. V shed 2 bases and J shed 5 bases, with 13 bases lying between them. CDR3 in amino acids: CASSYELDGDEQYF. CDR3 coding DNA: TGTGCCAGCAGTTACGAATTGGACGGTGACGAGCAGTACTTC.

This clonotype was recorded a few times. The chain employs TRBV5-1 and TRBJ1-3; a possible D gene is TRBD1 (6 bases). CDR3 length: 15 amino acids. V lost 1 base, J lost 8 bases, and 16 bases lay in between. Germline loops: CDR1 SGHRS, CDR2 YFSETQ. In DNA form, the CDR3 reads TGCGCCAGCAGCTTGTACAGGGACCTTGGCGACACCATATATTTT. Its protein product is CASSLYRDLGDTIYF.

This clonotype was seen only a few times. The chain couples TRBV25-1 to TRBJ2-1, with D perhaps TRBD2 (6 bases). The germline CDR1 and CDR2 sequences are MGHDK and SYGVNS. The CDR3 sequence is 14 residues long. With 3 bases removed from V and 5 bases from J, the gap between germline ends came to 11 bases. CDR3 nucleotide sequence: TGTGCCAGCAGTGAGGCGGGAACCAACAATGAGCAGTTCTTC. As protein: CASSEAGTNNEQFF.

This clonotype was recorded many times. This rearrangement joins TRBV29-1 to TRBJ2-1; the D gene is possibly TRBD2 (5 bases). The CDR3 runs to 16 residues. V was trimmed by 0 bases and J by 0 bases, leaving 12 bases between them. CDR1 is SQVTM and CDR2 is ANQGSEA in the germline V gene. The CDR3 nucleotides read TGCAGCGTTGAAGAAGATCGCGGGCGCTCCTACAATGAGCAGTTCTTC. It specifies CSVEEDRGRSYNEQFF.

This chain links TRBV4-3 with TRBJ2-1; tentative D call: TRBD2 (5 bases). Germline CDR1 LGHNA, CDR2 YSLEER. The CDR3 loop spans 14 amino acids. Trimming took off 0 bases at V and 8 bases at J, with 11 bases between the two ends. CDR3 protein: CASSQEGENDEQFF. DNA for the CDR3: TGCGCCAGCAGCCAAGAGGGAGAGAACGATGAGCAGTTCTTC.

This clonotype has at least ten counts. The gene calls are TRBV5-6 and TRBJ2-1; 8 nucleotides align to TRBD2. This CDR3 contains 15 residues. Trimming took 1 base from V and 7 from J; bases not matched to a gene: 7. Germline V gene sequence: CDR1 SGHDT, CDR2 YYEEEE. The CDR3: CASSLSPGGHNEQFF. The CDR3 DNA follows: TGTGCCAGCAGCTTGTCCCCGGGGGGGCATAATGAGCAGTTCTTC.

This clonotype has a handful of counts. The rearrangement links TRBV7-7 to TRBJ2-7; unclear D gene. From germline, CDR1 is SSHAT and CDR2 FNYEAQ (reference sequence). The germline V and J ends were trimmed by 5 bases and 3 bases, with 11 bases remaining between them. The CDR3 is 13 amino acids. The CDR3 loop is CASSSRALYEQYF. The CDR3 region has the DNA TGTGCCAGCAGCAGCCGGGCCCTCTACGAGCAGTACTTC. The variable domain in full, completed from reference TRBV7-7 and TRBJ2-7, reads GAGVSQSPRYKVTKRGQDVTLRCDPISSHATLYWYQQALGQGPEFLTYFNYEAQPDKSGLPSDRFSAERPEGSISTLTIQRTEQRDSAMYRCASSSRALYEQYFGPGTRLTVT.

At least ten counts were recorded for this clonotype. V and J are TRBV7-2 and TRBJ1-3; D unresolved. The V end was cut by 1 base, the J end by 2 bases, with 6 bases between. Germline-derived CDR1 and CDR2 are SGHTA and FQGNSA. The CDR3 runs 14 residues. As DNA, the CDR3 is TGTGCCAGCAGCTTAGTCCGGGCTGGAAACACCATATATTTT. Translated: CASSLVRAGNTIYF. Complete variable domain (other parts from reference TRBV7-2 and TRBJ1-3): GAGVSQSPSNKVTEKGKDVELRCDPISGHTALYWYRQSLGQGLEFLIYFQGNSAPDKSGLPSDRFSAERTGGSVSTLTIQRTQQEDSAVYLCASSLVRAGNTIYFGEGSWLTVV.